This entry concerns a single T cell receptor (beta chain). The length of the CDR3 is 14 residues. Germline CDR1 and CDR2: SGHNT and YENEEA. V shed 5 bases and J 4 bases; nucleotides not matched to a gene: 5. TCRdb's copy holds only in-frame clones and misses some; the assay was immunoSEQ multiplex PCR. Among over 250,000 clones listed, around nine tenths were seen once. The data were obtained in a study of blood T cell repertoires in COVID-19. This receptor was identified in a man in his forties who had recovered from COVID-19. The source material was peripheral blood. This rearrangement joins TRBV11-3 to TRBJ2-5; 9 nucleotides line up with TRBD1. The CDR3 loop reads CASSPGQGGETQYF. The CDR3 bases are TGTGCCAGCAGCCCGGGACAGGGAGGAGAGACCCAGTACTTC.